This TCR beta chain was recorded in a study of lymphopenia after photon versus proton radiotherapy. Study results and caveats: A bigger post-nadir fall in TCR diversity correlated inversely with survival time in deceased patients. Proton therapy kept repertoires fairly stable, unlike photons, which gained effector/memory cells. Post-nadir diversity loss with photons came from oligoclonal expansion, particularly CD8+ Temra cells. Better survival with proton therapy was suggested as possible, not demonstrated.

V dropped 7 bases and J dropped 8; count of bases not matched to a gene: 8. The CDR3 extends over 14 amino acids. CDR1 is SGHTS, CDR2 YDEGEE, per germline. About this clone itself: No antigen is known for it.

Generated by immunoSEQ multiplex PCR, the TCRdb table keeps only in-frame clones and is missing some. The sample holds 15,000 to 20,000 clones, about 92% seen once. This clonotype was obtained from a middle-aged woman with cholangiocarcinoma. This chain links TRBV5-8 with TRBJ1-6; 8 nucleotides agree with TRBD1. The sample in question was peripheral blood, obtained from a patient treated with photon-based radiotherapy. The CDR3 DNA reads TGTGCCAGCCATGGACAGGGTGCCCATTCACCCCTCCACTTT. It yields the protein CASHGQGAHSPLHF.